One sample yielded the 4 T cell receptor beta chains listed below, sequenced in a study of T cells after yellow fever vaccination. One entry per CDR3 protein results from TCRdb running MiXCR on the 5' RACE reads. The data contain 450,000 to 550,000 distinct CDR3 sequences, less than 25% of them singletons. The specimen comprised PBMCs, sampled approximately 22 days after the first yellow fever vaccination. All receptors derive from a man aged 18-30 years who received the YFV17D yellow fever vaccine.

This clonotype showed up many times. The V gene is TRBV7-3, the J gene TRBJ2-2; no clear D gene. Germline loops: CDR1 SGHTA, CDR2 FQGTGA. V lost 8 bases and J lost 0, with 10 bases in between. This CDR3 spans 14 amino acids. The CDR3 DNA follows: TGTGCCAGCTCACCCGGGCCGAACACCGGGGAGCTGTTTTTT. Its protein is CASSPGPNTGELFF.

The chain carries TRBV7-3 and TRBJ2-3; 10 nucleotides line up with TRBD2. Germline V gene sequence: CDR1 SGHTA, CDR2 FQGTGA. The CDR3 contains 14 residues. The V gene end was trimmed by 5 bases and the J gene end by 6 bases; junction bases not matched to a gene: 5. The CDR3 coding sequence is TGTGCCAGCAGCCAGCGGGGGGGTTCGGATACGCAGTATTTT. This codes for CASSQRGGSDTQYF.

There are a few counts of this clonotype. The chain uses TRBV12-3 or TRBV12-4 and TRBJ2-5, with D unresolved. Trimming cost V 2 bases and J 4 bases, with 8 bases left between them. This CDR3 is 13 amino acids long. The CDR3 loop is CASSLWLIETQYF. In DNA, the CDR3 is TGTGCCAGCAGTTTATGGCTAATAGAGACCCAGTACTTC.

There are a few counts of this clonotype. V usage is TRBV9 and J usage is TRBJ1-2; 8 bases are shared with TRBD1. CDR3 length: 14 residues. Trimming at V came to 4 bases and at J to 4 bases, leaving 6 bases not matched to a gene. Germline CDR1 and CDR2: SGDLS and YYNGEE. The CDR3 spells CASSPRQGSYGYTF. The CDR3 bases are TGTGCCAGCAGCCCCCGACAGGGGAGCTATGGCTACACCTTC.